Included here is one T cell receptor beta chain sequence, with context. Germline V CDR1 and CDR2: SGHVS, FNYEAQ. The CDR3 loop spans 17 amino acids. J lost 3 bases, V lost 5 bases, and 13 bases had no gene match. This entry comes from a study of T-cell reconstitution after alpha-beta-depleted transplantation in children. Preparation of the TCRbeta library was carried out with unique molecular identifiers. In TCRdb, the PCR reads were re-called with MiXCR into one record per CDR3 protein. The table records a few hundred thousand distinct CDR3 sequences, 10% of them present only once. The rearrangement joins TRBV7-6 to TRBJ2-5; 9 bases map to TRBD2. This sample comprised PBMCs from the stem cell graft donor, obtained from the stem cell graft. This clonotype was sampled from a human donor who donated a stem cell graft to a child with acute lymphoblastic leukemia. The DNA of the CDR3 is TGTGCCAGCAGCCTGGGGCTAGCGGGATTCGAGGAAGAGACCCAGTACTTC. Encoded protein: CASSLGLAGFEEETQYF. Using reference TRBV7-6 and TRBJ2-5 for the parts outside the CDR3, the full variable domain is GAGVSQSPRYKVTKRGQDVALRCDPISGHVSLYWYRQALGQGPEFLTYFNYEAQQDKSGLPNDRFSAERPEGSISTLTIQRTEQRDSAMYRCASSLGLAGFEEETQYFGPGTRLLVL.